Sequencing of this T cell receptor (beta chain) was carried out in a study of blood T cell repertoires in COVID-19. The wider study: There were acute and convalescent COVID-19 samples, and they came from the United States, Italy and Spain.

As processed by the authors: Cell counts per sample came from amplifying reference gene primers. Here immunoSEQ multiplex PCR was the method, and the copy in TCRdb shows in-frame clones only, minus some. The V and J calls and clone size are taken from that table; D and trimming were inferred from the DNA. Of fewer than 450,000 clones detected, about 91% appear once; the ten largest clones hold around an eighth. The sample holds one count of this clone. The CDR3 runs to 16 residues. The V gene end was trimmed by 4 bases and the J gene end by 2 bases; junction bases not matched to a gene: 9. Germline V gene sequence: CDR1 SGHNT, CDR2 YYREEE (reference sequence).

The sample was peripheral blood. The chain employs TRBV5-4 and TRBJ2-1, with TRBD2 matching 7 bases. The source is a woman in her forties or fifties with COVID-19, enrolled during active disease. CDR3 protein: CASSRTAGLAYNEQFF. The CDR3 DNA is TGTGCCAGCAGCCGCACCGCCGGACTAGCCTACAATGAGCAGTTCTTC.